This T cell receptor beta chain was observed in a study of radiotherapy plus CTLA-4 blockade in lung cancer. Study-wide findings and caveats: Blood TCR clones of tumor origin expanded after radiotherapy plus ipilimumab.

Clones were sequenced by immunoSEQ multiplex PCR, and TCRdb holds only the in-frame ones, with some missing. There are tens of thousands of clones in the sample; approximately 77% occur only once, and roughly a quarter lies in the top ten. With respect to this clone: Antigen: not known.

The source was peripheral blood, collected from a patient treated with radiotherapy plus ipilimumab. The source is a human donor with non-small cell lung cancer that progressed on radiotherapy plus ipilimumab.

CDR3 in amino acids: CTSSQDQRGGYEQYF. The CDR3, as DNA: TGCACCAGCAGCCAAGATCAGCGGGGGGGCTACGAGCAGTACTTC. This rearrangement joins TRBV1 to TRBJ2-7; the table assigns TRBD2, which was not confirmed against the DNA. TRBV1 corresponds to a pseudogene. The length of the CDR3 is 15 residues.